The source of this T cell receptor beta chain is a study of T cells in Graves' hyperthyroidism and ophthalmopathy. TCR beta CDR3 sequences were amplified from RNA transcripts. The HTBI primer set drove a first-round RT-PCR of the TCR CDR3. TCRdb analysed the multiplex PCR reads with MiXCR anew, one entry per CDR3 protein. The table lists around 350,000 distinct CDR3 sequences, roughly 15% of them singletons. This clonotype was seen many times. The antigen is undetermined. Exclusion of patients followed from uncontrolled infection, other autoimmune disease, pregnancy or lactation. Orbital computed tomography, thyroid ultrasound, serum thyroxine and TRAb, and clinical symptoms together informed the diagnoses. Study conclusions and caveats: Among thyroid clonotypes expanded above 0.001, most also appeared in blood.

Germline CDR1 is MNHEY and CDR2 is SMNVEV (reference sequence). V lost 5 bases and J 7 bases, leaving 16 bases between the germline ends. This CDR3 has 14 residues. The material sequenced was blood. The receptor's source is a woman aged 25 to 39 with Graves' hyperthyroidism that later progressed to Graves' ophthalmopathy. The chain uses TRBV27 and TRBJ2-3; D remains ambiguous. For the CDR3, the DNA is TGTGCCAGCAGTCCGCGACAAGTAGCATATACGCAGTATTTT. Its translation is CASSPRQVAYTQYF.